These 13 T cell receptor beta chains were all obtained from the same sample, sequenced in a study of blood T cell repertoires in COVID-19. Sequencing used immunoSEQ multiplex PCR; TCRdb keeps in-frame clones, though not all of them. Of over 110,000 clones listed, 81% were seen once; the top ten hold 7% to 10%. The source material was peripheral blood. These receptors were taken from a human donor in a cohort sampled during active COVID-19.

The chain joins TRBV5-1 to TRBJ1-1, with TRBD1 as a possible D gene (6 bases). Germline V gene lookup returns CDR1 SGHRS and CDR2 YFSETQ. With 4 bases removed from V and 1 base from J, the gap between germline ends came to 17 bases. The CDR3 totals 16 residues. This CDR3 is CASSPNLRGGNTEAFF. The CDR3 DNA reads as TGCGCCAGCAGCCCAAACCTCAGGGGTGGGAACACTGAAGCTTTCTTT.

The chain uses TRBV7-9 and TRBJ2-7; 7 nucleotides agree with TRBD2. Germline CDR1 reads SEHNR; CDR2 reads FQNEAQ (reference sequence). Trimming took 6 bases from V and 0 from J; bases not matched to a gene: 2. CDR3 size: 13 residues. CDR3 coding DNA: TGTGCCAGCAGGTCTAGCGGCTCCTACGAGCAGTACTTC. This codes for CASRSSGSYEQYF.

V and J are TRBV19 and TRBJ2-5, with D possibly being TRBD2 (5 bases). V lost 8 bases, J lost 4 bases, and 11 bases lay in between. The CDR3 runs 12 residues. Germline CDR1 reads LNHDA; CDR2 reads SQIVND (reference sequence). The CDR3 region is CASGEGLETQYF. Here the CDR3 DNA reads TGTGCCAGTGGAGAGGGTTTAGAGACCCAGTACTTC.

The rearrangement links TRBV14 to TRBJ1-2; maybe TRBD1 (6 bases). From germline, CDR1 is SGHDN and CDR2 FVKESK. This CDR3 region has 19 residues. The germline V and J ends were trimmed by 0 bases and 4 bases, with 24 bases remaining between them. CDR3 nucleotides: TGTGCCAGCAGCCAAGATAGCGGGACATTACCTTGGGGGTTCTATGGCTACACCTTC. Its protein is CASSQDSGTLPWGFYGYTF. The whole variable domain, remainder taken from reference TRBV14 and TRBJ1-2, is EAGVTQFPSHSVIEKGQTVTLRCDPISGHDNLYWYRRVMGKEIKFLLHFVKESKQDESGMPNNRFLAERTGGTYSTLKVQPAELEDSGVYFCASSQDSGTLPWGFYGYTFGSGTRLTVV.

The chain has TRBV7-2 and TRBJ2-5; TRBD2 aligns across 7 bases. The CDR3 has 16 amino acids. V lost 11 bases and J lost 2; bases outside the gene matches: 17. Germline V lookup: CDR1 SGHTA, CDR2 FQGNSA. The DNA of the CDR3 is TGTGCCCCTACGACGGGCGGGCTAGCGGATCAAGAGACCCAGTACTTC. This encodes CAPTTGGLADQETQYF.

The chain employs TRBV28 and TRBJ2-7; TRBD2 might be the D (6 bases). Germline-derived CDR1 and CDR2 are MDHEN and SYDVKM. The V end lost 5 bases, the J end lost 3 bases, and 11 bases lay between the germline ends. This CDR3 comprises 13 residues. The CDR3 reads CASSAGTIYEQYF. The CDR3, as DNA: TGTGCCAGCAGTGCGGGAACCATCTACGAGCAGTACTTC.

In DNA form, the CDR3 reads TGTGCCAGCAGTTTATGGGGGGGAGGAAACACCATATATTTT. Translation: CASSLWGGGNTIYF. The chain uses TRBV27 and TRBJ1-3, with D tentatively TRBD1 (5 bases). CDR3 length: 14 amino acids. Deletions cut 1 base from V and 4 bases from J, with 8 bases between. Germline values: CDR1 MNHEY, CDR2 SMNVEV (reference sequence).

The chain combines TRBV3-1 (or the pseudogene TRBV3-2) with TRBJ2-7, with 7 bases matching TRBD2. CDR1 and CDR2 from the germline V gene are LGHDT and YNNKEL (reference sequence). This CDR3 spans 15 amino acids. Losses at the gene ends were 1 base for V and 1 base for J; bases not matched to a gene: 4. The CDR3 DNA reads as TGTGCCAGCAGCCAAGGCCTAGCGGCTTCCTACGAGCAGTACTTC. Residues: CASSQGLAASYEQYF.

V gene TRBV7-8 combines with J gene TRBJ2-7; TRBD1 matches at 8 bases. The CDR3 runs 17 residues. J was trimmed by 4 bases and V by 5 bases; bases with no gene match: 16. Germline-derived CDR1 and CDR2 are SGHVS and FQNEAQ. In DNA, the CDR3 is TGTGCCAGCAGCCTCGGACAGGGCTCGGGAGCAGTATACGAGCAGTACTTC. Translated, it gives CASSLGQGSGAVYEQYF.

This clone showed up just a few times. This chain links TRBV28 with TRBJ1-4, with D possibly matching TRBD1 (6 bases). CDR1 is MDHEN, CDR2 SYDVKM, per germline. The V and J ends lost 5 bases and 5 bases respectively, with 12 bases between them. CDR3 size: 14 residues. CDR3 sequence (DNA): TGTGCCAGCAGTACGGACAGACCAAATGAAAAACTGTTTTTT. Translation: CASSTDRPNEKLFF.

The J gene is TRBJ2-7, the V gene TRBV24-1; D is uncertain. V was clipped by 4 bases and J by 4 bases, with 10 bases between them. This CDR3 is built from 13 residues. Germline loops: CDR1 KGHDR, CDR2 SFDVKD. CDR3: CATSDPFLYEQYF. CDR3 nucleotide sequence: TGTGCCACCAGTGACCCGTTTCTTTACGAGCAGTACTTC.

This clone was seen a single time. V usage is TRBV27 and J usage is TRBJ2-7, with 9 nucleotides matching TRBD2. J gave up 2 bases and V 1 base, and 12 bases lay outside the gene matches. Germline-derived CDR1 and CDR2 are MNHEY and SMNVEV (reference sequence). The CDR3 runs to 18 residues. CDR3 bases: TGTGCCAGCAGTTTATTGGCTGGGGGTAGCGGGAGTCCCTACGAGCAGTACTTC. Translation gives CASSLLAGGSGSPYEQYF.

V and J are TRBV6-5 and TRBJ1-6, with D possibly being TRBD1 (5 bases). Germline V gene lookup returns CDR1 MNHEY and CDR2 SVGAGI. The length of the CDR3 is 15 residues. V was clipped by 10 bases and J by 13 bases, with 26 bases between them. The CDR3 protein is CATKGIQHVLGPLHF. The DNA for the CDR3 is TGTGCCACCAAGGGGATTCAACACGTCTTGGGGCCCCTCCACTTT.